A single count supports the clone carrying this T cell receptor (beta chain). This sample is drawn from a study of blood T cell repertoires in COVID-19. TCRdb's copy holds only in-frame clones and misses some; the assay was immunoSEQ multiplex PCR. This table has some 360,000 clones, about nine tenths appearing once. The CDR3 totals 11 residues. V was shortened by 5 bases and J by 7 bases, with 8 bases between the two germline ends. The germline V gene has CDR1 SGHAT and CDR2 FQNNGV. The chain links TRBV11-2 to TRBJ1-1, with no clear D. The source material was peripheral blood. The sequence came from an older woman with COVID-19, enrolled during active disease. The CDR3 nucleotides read TGTGCCAGCAGCCAGGATAATGAAGCTTTCTTT. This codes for CASSQDNEAFF.